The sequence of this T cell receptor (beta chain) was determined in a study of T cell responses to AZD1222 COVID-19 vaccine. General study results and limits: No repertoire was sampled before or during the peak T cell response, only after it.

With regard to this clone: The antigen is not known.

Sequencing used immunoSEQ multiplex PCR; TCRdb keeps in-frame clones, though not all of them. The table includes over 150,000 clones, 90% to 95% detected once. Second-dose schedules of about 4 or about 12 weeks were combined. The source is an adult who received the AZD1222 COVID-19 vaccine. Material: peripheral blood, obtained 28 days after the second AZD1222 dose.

The CDR3 DNA sequence: TGCGCGGCAGAGGGGCGGGAGTATCATGAGCAGTTCTTC. Translating it yields CAAEGREYHEQFF. The rearrangement uses TRBV10-2 and TRBJ2-1; 7 bases match TRBD2. Germline values: CDR1 WSHSY, CDR2 SAAADI. CDR3 length: 13 residues.